Shown below are 28 T cell receptor beta chains from a single sample sequenced in a study of Graves' ophthalmopathy and Graves' hyperthyroidism. Amplified TCR beta CDR3 regions were obtained using RNA transcripts as template. HTBI-primed first-round RT-PCR preceded second-round multiplex PCR. TCRdb re-analysed the multiplex PCR reads in MiXCR, keeping a single row per CDR3 protein. The sample lists 300,000 to 500,000 distinct CDR3 sequences, 15% occurring once. The sequenced material came from peripheral blood. Receptor source: a woman between 18 and 30 years old with stable Graves' hyperthyroidism.

This clonotype was recorded many times. The CDR3 DNA sequence: TGTGCCAGCAGTTACTCCTCGGCAAGTGGGAACTATGGCTACACCTTC. Translation gives CASSYSSASGNYGYTF. This sequence joins TRBV6-5 and TRBJ1-2; D gene uncertain. This CDR3 has 16 residues. V was pared by 0 bases and J by 2 bases, with 13 bases between. The germline CDR1 and CDR2 sequences are MNHEY and SVGAGI.

There are many counts of this clonotype. The rearrangement joins TRBV6-2 or TRBV6-3 to TRBJ1-1; D gene unclear. Per germline, CDR1 MNHEY and CDR2 SVGEGT. V was cut by 4 bases and J by 0 bases, with 6 bases left in between. The CDR3 is made up of 13 amino acids. As DNA, the CDR3 is TGTGCCAGCAGTTCCTTCATGAACACTGAAGCTTTCTTT. It codes for CASSSFMNTEAFF.

The chain is built from TRBV3-1 and TRBJ2-7; 7 positions match TRBD2. Germline V lookup: CDR1 LGHDT, CDR2 YNNKEL (reference sequence). V was pared by 0 bases and J by 3 bases, with 11 bases of the junction left unmatched. The CDR3 runs 17 residues. The CDR3 is CASSQDWKRGKVYEQYF. In DNA, the CDR3 is TGTGCCAGCAGCCAAGATTGGAAGCGGGGTAAAGTCTACGAGCAGTACTTC.

This clonotype was seen many times. The CDR3 nucleotides read TGTGCCAGCAGTTTGTTCCTCACAAATTCACCCCTCCACTTT. It translates to CASSLFLTNSPLHF. This chain links TRBV12-3 or TRBV12-4 with TRBJ1-6; D is unresolved. V gave up 3 bases and J gave up 7 bases, with 10 bases separating them. CDR3 size: 14 residues.

This clonotype was detected many times. V and J are TRBV20-1 and TRBJ1-1; the D gene is possibly TRBD1 (5 bases). The V and J ends lost 6 bases and 7 bases respectively, with 12 bases between them. CDR1 and CDR2 (germline): DFQATT, SNEGSKA (reference sequence). CDR3 length equals 11 residues. CDR3 nucleotides: TGCAGTGCCAGGATTGGGGGTGAAGCTTTCTTT. Translating it yields CSARIGGEAFF.

This clonotype occurred many times. This rearrangement joins TRBV12-3 or TRBV12-4 to TRBJ1-2, with TRBD1 matching over 9 bases. V was pared by 5 bases and J by 6 bases, with 4 bases of the junction left unmatched. CDR3 size: 13 residues. The CDR3 sequence is CASSGTGLDGYTF. In nucleotides, the CDR3 is TGTGCCAGCAGTGGGACAGGGCTGGATGGCTACACCTTC.

This clonotype came up many times. The rearrangement uses TRBV12-3 or TRBV12-4 and TRBJ2-5, with 14 positions matching TRBD2. The CDR3 covers 15 residues. Trimming cost V 8 bases and J 2 bases; bases outside gene matches: 4. The CDR3: CASGLAGGRQETQYF. DNA of the CDR3: TGTGCCAGCGGACTAGCGGGGGGCCGGCAAGAGACCCAGTACTTC.

In its sample, this clonotype was seen a few times. The chain is built from TRBV10-3 and TRBJ2-7; D is unclear. The germline V and J ends were trimmed by 10 bases and 4 bases, with 20 bases remaining between them. The length of the CDR3 is 14 residues. CDR1 ENHRY and CDR2 SYGVKD come from the germline V gene. This CDR3 is CATATGSYLYEQYF. The CDR3 DNA is TGTGCCACCGCCACCGGGTCGTACTTATACGAGCAGTACTTC.

This clonotype showed up many times. The chain uses TRBV15 and TRBJ1-5, with a tentative D call TRBD1 (5 bases). With 3 bases removed from V and 4 bases from J, the gap between germline ends came to 10 bases. This CDR3 is 14 amino acids long. Germline V gives CDR1 LNHNV, CDR2 YYDKDF (reference sequence). CDR3 in DNA: TGTGCCACCAGCAGGAGGGGAAGAAATCAGCCCCAGCATTTT. It encodes CATSRRGRNQPQHF.

As regards this clonotype: A much larger clone differs by one base, so this may be a read error. The gene calls are TRBV6-4 and TRBJ1-5; D ambiguous. This CDR3 comprises 15 residues. CDR1 and CDR2 (germline): MRHNA, SNTAGT. The CDR3: CAGRSVGVSNQPQHF. The DNA for the CDR3 is TGTGCCGGCAGGAGTGTTGGGGTTAGCAATCAGCCCCAGCATTTT.

This clonotype was detected many times. This may be a read error, as it is one base from a much larger clone. V and J are TRBV12-3 or TRBV12-4 and TRBJ1-2, with D unresolved. This CDR3 region has 13 residues. V was pared by 2 bases and J by 3 bases, with 7 bases between. CDR3 coding DNA: TGTGCCAGCAGTTTAATAGTAGACTATGGCTACACCTTC. Encoded protein: CASSLIVDYGYTF.

Ten or more counts support this clonotype. The chain couples TRBV7-8 to TRBJ2-5; no clear D gene. This CDR3 has 13 amino acids. Deletions cut 4 bases from V and 3 bases from J, with 9 bases between. Germline assignment: CDR1 SGHVS and CDR2 FQNEAQ. CDR3 amino acids: CASSWRLEETQYF. CDR3 in DNA: TGTGCCAGCAGCTGGCGACTTGAAGAGACCCAGTACTTC.

This clonotype has ten or more counts. This could be a read error, since a much larger clone is one nucleotide away. The rearrangement links TRBV11-2 to TRBJ2-5, with D perhaps given as TRBD1 or TRBD2 (5 bases each). CDR1 and CDR2 (germline): SGHAT, FQNNGV. The CDR3 is 13 amino acids. The V end lost 1 base, the J end lost 5 bases, and 8 bases lay between the germline ends. The CDR3 DNA reads as TGTGCCAGCAGCTTAGGGGGGTTCGAGACCCAGTACTTC. Protein sequence: CASSLGGFETQYF.

This clonotype has more than one count but fewer than ten. The chain uses TRBV3-1 and TRBJ1-1; D not resolved. V was shortened by 1 base and J by 1 base, with 7 bases between the two germline ends. The CDR3 is made up of 14 amino acids. Germline V lookup: CDR1 LGHDT, CDR2 YNNKEL (reference sequence). The CDR3 loop is CASSQGVQNTEAFF. The CDR3 DNA sequence: TGTGCCAGCAGCCAAGGTGTCCAGAACACTGAAGCTTTCTTT. Combining the CDR3 with reference TRBV3-1 and TRBJ1-1 gives the whole variable domain DTAVSQTPKYLVTQMGNDKSIKCEQNLGHDTMYWYKQDSKKFLKIMFSYNNKELIINETVPNRFSPKSPDKAHLNLHINSLELGDSAVYFCASSQGVQNTEAFFGQGTRLTVV.

The chain recombines TRBV6-5 with TRBJ2-2; D remains ambiguous. This CDR3 has 14 amino acids. The germline gives CDR1 MNHEY, CDR2 SVGAGI. Trimming pared 0 bases from V and 5 bases from J, leaving 7 bases between. CDR3 amino acids: CASSYSGLTGELFF. In nucleotides, the CDR3 is TGTGCCAGCAGTTACTCCGGGCTTACCGGGGAGCTGTTTTTT.

This clonotype was detected many times. The gene calls are TRBV7-9 and TRBJ2-5; 8 nucleotides line up with TRBD1. Unmatched junction bases numbered 6, after V lost 8 bases and J lost 4 bases. The CDR3 has 13 amino acids. The V gene's germline CDR1 is SEHNR and CDR2 FQNEAQ (reference sequence). CDR3 residues: CASGQGLGETQYF. The CDR3 DNA reads as TGTGCCAGCGGACAGGGTTTGGGAGAGACCCAGTACTTC.

A few counts support this clonotype. The CDR3 reads CASSSERTGPDNEQFF. The CDR3 region has the DNA TGTGCCAGCAGCTCCGAGAGGACAGGGCCTGACAATGAGCAGTTCTTC. The V call is TRBV7-8, the J call TRBJ2-1, with 8 bases that match TRBD1. The CDR3 runs 16 residues. Looked up from germline, CDR1 is SGHVS and CDR2 is FQNEAQ. V lost 4 bases and J lost 5; bases outside the gene matches: 10. Full variable domain (rest looked up from reference TRBV7-8 and TRBJ2-1): GAGVSQSPRYKVAKRGQDVALRCDPISGHVSLFWYQQALGQGPEFLTYFQNEAQLDKSGLPSDRFFAERPEGSVSTLKIQRTQQEDSAVYLCASSSERTGPDNEQFFGPGTRLTVL.

The chain couples TRBV7-6 to TRBJ1-1; the D is unclear. CDR1 and CDR2 (germline): SGHVS, FNYEAQ. Trimming cost V 2 bases and J 5 bases, with 15 bases left between them. CDR3 length: 15 amino acids. The CDR3 reads CASSLNKGRKTEAFF. The CDR3 DNA follows: TGTGCCAGCAGCTTAAATAAGGGTCGGAAAACTGAAGCTTTCTTT.

This clonotype was counted many times. V usage is TRBV6-1 and J usage is TRBJ2-1, with 11 bases identical to TRBD1. Germline V lookup: CDR1 MNHNS, CDR2 SASEGT. The length of the CDR3 is 16 residues. J gave up 6 bases and V 6 bases, and 10 bases lay outside the gene matches. The CDR3 DNA follows: TGTGCCAGCAGCCGAGCCGGGACAGGGGGTGGCAATGAGCAGTTCTTC. Its translation is CASSRAGTGGGNEQFF.

This clonotype was recorded many times. The V and J genes are TRBV6-2 or TRBV6-3 and TRBJ2-2, with D maybe TRBD1 (6 bases). The CDR3 consists of 15 residues. CDR1 and CDR2 (germline): MNHEY, SVGEGT. The germline V and J ends were trimmed by 8 bases and 7 bases, with 20 bases remaining between them. The CDR3 DNA sequence: TGTGCCAGCGGAACAGGGTTTGGGAGCGGCGGGGAGCTGTTTTTT. Its translation is CASGTGFGSGGELFF.

CDR3 residues: CSVSYTASYEQYF. CDR3 in DNA: TGCAGCGTTTCCTACACGGCGAGCTACGAGCAGTACTTC. The chain links TRBV29-1 to TRBJ2-7; unclear D gene. The CDR3 loop spans 13 amino acids. CDR1 is SQVTM, CDR2 ANQGSEA, per germline. The V and J ends lost 5 bases and 3 bases respectively, with 14 bases between them.

This clonotype was recorded at least ten times. The CDR3 is CASSRLQVYEQYF. As DNA, the CDR3 is TGTGCCAGCAGCCGTCTCCAAGTCTACGAGCAGTACTTC. The chain couples TRBV11-3 to TRBJ2-7; D is undetermined. Germline V CDR1 and CDR2: SGHNT, YENEEA. The CDR3 is 13 residues long. V dropped 5 bases and J dropped 3 bases, with 11 bases sitting between them.

V is TRBV11-2 and J is TRBJ1-2; D possibly corresponds to TRBD1 (5 bases). The length of the CDR3 is 16 residues. Germline CDR1 is SGHAT and CDR2 is FQNNGV. The germline V and J ends were trimmed by 5 bases and 5 bases, with 21 bases remaining between them. This CDR3 reads CASSREPGLIRYGYTF. The CDR3 DNA follows: TGTGCCAGCAGCCGGGAGCCAGGGTTGATTCGGTATGGCTACACCTTC.

The table lists this clonotype with many counts. This chain connects TRBV19 to TRBJ1-1, with D hard to call. Trimming took 9 bases from V and 2 from J, leaving 13 bases between them. There are 13 residues in the CDR3. The germline V gene has CDR1 LNHDA and CDR2 SQIVND (reference sequence). CDR3 loop: CASQDTLNTEAFF. The CDR3 DNA reads as TGTGCCAGCCAAGACACCCTTAACACTGAAGCTTTCTTT.

This clonotype was seen repeatedly, ten times or more. This could be a read error, since a much larger clone is one nucleotide away. V is TRBV6-5 and J is TRBJ1-2; 8 bases agree with TRBD1. The CDR3 loop spans 14 amino acids. Germline loops: CDR1 MNHEY, CDR2 SVGAGI. The DNA of the CDR3 is TGTGCCGGCAGTTCCGGAGGACAGGGCTATGGCTACACCTTC. This gives the protein CAGSSGGQGYGYTF.

There are many counts of this clonotype. The V and J genes are TRBV7-2 and TRBJ1-2; the match to TRBD1 covers 7 bases. Germline values: CDR1 SGHTA, CDR2 FQGNSA. V trimming: 0 bases; J trimming: 5 bases; junction bases outside the gene matches: 6. The CDR3 loop spans 15 amino acids. The CDR3 protein is CASSLARGELYGYTF. CDR3 nucleotides: TGTGCCAGCAGCTTAGCCAGGGGGGAGCTGTATGGCTACACCTTC.

Points on this clonotype: This could be a read error, since a much larger clone is one nucleotide away. The rearrangement joins TRBV7-2 to TRBJ1-2; no definite D call. Trimming cost V 1 base and J 3 bases, with 12 bases left between them. Germline CDR1 reads SGHTA; CDR2 reads FQGNSA. This CDR3 comprises 15 residues. The CDR3: CASSLVAGDHYGYTF. CDR3 nucleotides: TGTGCCAGCAGCTTAGTGGCAGGAGATCACTATGGCTACACCTTC.

This clonotype was observed many times. The rearrangement uses TRBV6-5 and TRBJ1-1, with 7 bases lining up with TRBD1. CDR3 length: 13 amino acids. V trimming: 2 bases; J trimming: 8 bases; junction bases outside the gene matches: 5. The germline gives CDR1 MNHEY, CDR2 SVGAGI. The CDR3 nucleotides are TGTGCCAGCAGTTACGACAGGGCTATAGAAGCTTTCTTT. Protein sequence: CASSYDRAIEAFF.